These 2 T cell receptor beta chains originate from one sample sequenced in a study of blood T cell repertoires in COVID-19. Assay used: immunoSEQ multiplex PCR; TCRdb lists only in-frame clones, some missing. The sample consists of 88,000 or so clones, 85% to 90% of them appearing once. Sequencing input: peripheral blood. All receptors come from a man aged 55 to 70 with acute or convalescent COVID-19.

Only one count was recorded for this clone. Written as DNA, the CDR3 is TGCGCCAGCAGCGGCCGACTAGCGGGAGTATACAATGAGCAGTTCTTC. Translation: CASSGRLAGVYNEQFF. The gene calls are TRBV5-1 and TRBJ2-1; TRBD2 agrees at 12 bases. After removal of 4 bases from V and 4 bases from J, the junction contained 6 bases not matched to a gene. The CDR3 spans 16 residues. In germline, CDR1 is SGHRS, CDR2 YFSETQ.

A single count supports this clone. This chain connects TRBV5-1 to TRBJ2-1, with TRBD2 matching 13 bases. Germline V gene data show CDR1 as SGHRS and CDR2 as YFSETQ. The CDR3 runs to 17 residues. V shed 5 bases, J shed 9 bases, and the junction held 14 bases outside the gene matches. The CDR3 DNA sequence: TGCGCCAGCAGAGGGACTAGCGGGACTCCTAGGAAGGGTGAGCAGTTCTTC. Amino acids: CASRGTSGTPRKGEQFF.